Following are 14 T cell receptor beta chains from one sample sequenced in a study of cytomegalovirus exposure and HLA in healthy donors. Both 60 Vbeta primers and 13 Jbeta primers went into the PCR. The data were produced by immunoSEQ multiplex PCR, yet TCRdb's version contains in-frame clones alone and is incomplete. The sample yields approximately 190,000 clones, roughly 80% seen once. The sequenced material came from PBMCs. The receptors were gathered from a woman aged 18-30 years in good health and CMV-seronegative.

The genes are TRBV21-1 and TRBJ1-2; the table's D gene call, TRBD1, was not cross checked with the DNA. TRBV21-1 is given as a pseudogene. The CDR3 is made up of 15 amino acids. CDR3 amino acids: CASSSPTGWAYGYTF. The CDR3 DNA is TGTGCCAGCAGCTCTCCGACAGGGTGGGCCTATGGCTACACCTTC.

There are a few counts of this clone. The chain is built from TRBV5-4 and TRBJ2-7; 12 nucleotides align to TRBD1. The CDR3 covers 16 residues. V was pared by 2 bases and J by 0 bases, with 3 bases of the junction left unmatched. Germline values: CDR1 SGHNT, CDR2 YYREEE (reference sequence). The CDR3 nucleotides read TGTGCCAGCAGCTTTCCGGGACAGGGGGCCTCCTACGAGCAGTACTTC. This encodes CASSFPGQGASYEQYF.

The chain links TRBV4-3 to TRBJ2-1; TRBD2 matches at 10 bases. V was pared by 0 bases and J by 1 base, with 9 bases of the junction left unmatched. In germline, CDR1 is LGHNA, CDR2 YSLEER. This CDR3 is 19 amino acids long. In DNA, the CDR3 is TGCGCCAGCAGCCAAGATAAGTCTAGCGGGAGAAGGTCCTACAATGAGCAGTTCTTC. This encodes CASSQDKSSGRRSYNEQFF.

V is TRBV5-1 and J is TRBJ2-1; D is unclear. V was shortened by 4 bases and J by 3 bases, with 17 bases between the two germline ends. The CDR3 spans 16 residues. Germline CDR1 is SGHRS and CDR2 is YFSETQ. The CDR3 DNA reads TGCGCCAGCAGCCCACTCTTGGCGGCCCTCTACAATGAGCAGTTCTTC. Amino acid sequence: CASSPLLAALYNEQFF. Together with reference TRBV5-1 and TRBJ2-1, the CDR3 gives the full variable domain: KAGVTQTPRYLIKTRGQQVTLSCSPISGHRSVSWYQQTPGQGLQFLFEYFSETQRNKGNFPGRFSGRQFSNSRSEMNVSTLELGDSALYLCASSPLLAALYNEQFFGPGTRLTVL.

The chain combines TRBV5-4 with TRBJ2-7; TRBD2 might be the D (6 bases). There are 14 residues in the CDR3. V gave up 2 bases and J gave up 3 bases, with 12 bases separating them. Germline lookup yields CDR1 SGHNT and CDR2 YYREEE (reference sequence). Here the CDR3 DNA reads TGTGCCAGCAGCTTATCTAGCGAGAACTACGAGCAGTACTTC. Translated, it gives CASSLSSENYEQYF.

This clone came up once. The chain combines TRBV7-2 with TRBJ2-1, with 16 nucleotides matching TRBD2. Trimming at V came to 4 bases and at J to 3 bases, leaving 9 bases not matched to a gene. The CDR3 is 19 residues long. The germline gives CDR1 SGHTA, CDR2 FQGNSA. The DNA of the CDR3 is TGTGCCAGCAGCTCCCCTGGGACTAGCGGGAGGGCCCGCTACAATGAGCAGTTCTTC. Translating it yields CASSSPGTSGRARYNEQFF.

As concerns this clone: This specimen includes other DNA sequences encoding the same CDR3. J is TRBJ2-1 and V is TRBV4-1; D not certain. CDR1 is MGHRA and CDR2 is YSYEKL in the germline V gene. The CDR3 length is 15 residues. Between the trimmed V and J ends, which lost 0 bases and 1 base, there was a span of 7 bases. CDR3 residues: CASSQETYSYNEQFF. In DNA form, the CDR3 reads TGCGCCAGCAGCCAAGAGACTTATTCCTACAATGAGCAGTTCTTC.

In nucleotides, the CDR3 is TGCGCCAGCAGCCTAGCGGGAGGGGGCACAGATACGCAGTATTTT. This sequence encodes CASSLAGGGTDTQYF. This sequence joins TRBV10-2 and TRBJ2-3; 12 bases align to TRBD2. With V trimmed by 6 bases and J by 1 base, 2 bases remained unmatched. The CDR3 totals 15 residues. Germline CDR1 is WSHSY and CDR2 is SAAADI.

The V gene is TRBV7-2, the J gene TRBJ2-5; D is uncertain. Trimming removed 2 bases from V and 4 bases from J, with 8 bases in between. Germline V gene data show CDR1 as SGHTA and CDR2 as FQGNSA. The CDR3 spans 13 residues. This chain's CDR3 is CASSLNYGETQYF. In nucleotides, the CDR3 is TGTGCCAGCAGCTTAAACTATGGAGAGACCCAGTACTTC.

The V and J genes are TRBV6-5 and TRBJ2-5; no firm D call. CDR3 length: 14 residues. V lost 0 bases and J lost 3, with 8 bases in between. Germline CDR1 and CDR2: MNHEY and SVGAGI. This CDR3 is CASSYSSGEETQYF. The CDR3 DNA reads as TGTGCCAGCAGTTACTCGTCAGGCGAAGAGACCCAGTACTTC.

The chain combines TRBV10-1 with TRBJ2-4; tentatively, D is TRBD1 (6 bases). The V gene lost 3 bases and the J gene lost 1 base, with 13 bases spanning the gap. The CDR3 loop spans 16 amino acids. Germline V gives CDR1 WNHNN, CDR2 SYGVQD (reference sequence). Written as DNA, the CDR3 is TGCGCCAGCAGTGACACAGGGTCGACGGCCAAAAACATTCAGTACTTC. Translated: CASSDTGSTAKNIQYF.

The chain couples TRBV4-2 to TRBJ2-2; tentative D call: TRBD1 (7 bases). Germline loops: CDR1 LGHNA, CDR2 YNFKEQ. Trimming stripped 0 bases from V and 2 bases from J, with 16 bases between. The CDR3 runs to 18 residues. CDR3 in DNA: TGTGCCAGCAGCCAAGAAAGGGGGCTGGGGGGAAACACCGGGGAGCTGTTTTTT. Amino acids: CASSQERGLGGNTGELFF.

The V and J genes are TRBV10-3 and TRBJ1-6; 7 nucleotides match TRBD1. Trimming removed 10 bases from V and 11 bases from J; junction bases left unmatched: 8. Germline loops: CDR1 ENHRY, CDR2 SYGVKD. This CDR3 has 12 residues. Written as DNA, the CDR3 is TGTGCCACCAAAGCAGGGGGGCCACCCCTCCACTTT. Its protein product is CATKAGGPPLHF.

This clone was counted only a few times. The gene calls are TRBV6-6 and TRBJ2-2; the match to TRBD1 covers 8 bases. This CDR3 is 13 amino acids long. Germline lookup yields CDR1 MNHNY and CDR2 SVGAGI (reference sequence). V was clipped by 4 bases and J by 6 bases; unmatched bases: 1. CDR3 sequence reads: CASSSGGPGELFF. CDR3 in DNA: TGTGCCAGCAGTTCAGGGGGCCCCGGGGAGCTGTTTTTT.